Listed here are 21 T cell receptor beta chains from one sample, sequenced in a study of response to subunit inactivated influenza vaccine. TCRdb re-called the RT-PCR reads with MiXCR, one entry per CDR3 protein. The data hold 180,000 or so distinct CDR3 sequences, with around 12% observed a single time. The sample also formed part of further work on T cells expressing NK-cell markers. As reported in that work: In generating TCR beta cDNA, 5'RACE template switching with UMIs was used.

Sequencing used CD8+ T cells sorted from PBMCs, obtained 11 to 12 days after vaccination. The receptors were gathered from a man in his fifties or sixties who received an inactivated influenza vaccine.

This clonotype was counted ten times or more. The V call is TRBV5-5, the J call TRBJ1-2; 9 bases agree with TRBD1. The CDR3 extends over 14 amino acids. V lost 2 bases to trimming and J lost 4 bases; unmatched junction nucleotides: 3. Germline CDR1 SGHKS, CDR2 YYEKEE (reference sequence). This CDR3 reads CASSLNRGLYGYTF. CDR3 sequence (DNA): TGTGCCAGCAGCTTAAACAGGGGGCTCTATGGCTACACCTTC.

The J gene is TRBJ1-1, the V gene TRBV5-1; 8 bases agree with TRBD1. The V gene's germline CDR1 is SGHRS and CDR2 YFSETQ. The CDR3 is 14 amino acids. J lost 4 bases, V lost 4 bases, and 6 bases had no gene match. The CDR3 loop is CASSQRQGITEAFF. In nucleotides, the CDR3 is TGCGCCAGCAGCCAAAGACAGGGGATCACTGAAGCTTTCTTT.

The V and J genes are TRBV4-1 and TRBJ1-1, with D possibly TRBD1 on 5 matching bases. The CDR3 totals 13 residues. The germline V gene encodes CDR1 MGHRA and CDR2 YSYEKL. V was trimmed by 2 bases and J by 7 bases, leaving 11 bases between them. This CDR3 is CASSQTGRLEAFF. For the CDR3, the DNA is TGCGCCAGCAGCCAAACAGGACGGCTTGAAGCTTTCTTT.

The chain employs TRBV29-1 and TRBJ2-7; D is uncertain. In germline, CDR1 is SQVTM, CDR2 ANQGSEA. The V and J ends lost 0 bases and 2 bases respectively, with 8 bases between them. The CDR3 consists of 13 residues. The CDR3 sequence: CSVEDLSTYEQYF. The CDR3 DNA reads as TGCAGCGTTGAAGATTTGAGCACCTACGAGCAGTACTTC.

The chain uses TRBV20-1 and TRBJ1-5, with no clear D. Trimming took off 4 bases at V and 0 bases at J, with 13 bases between the two ends. This CDR3 has 15 amino acids. Per germline, CDR1 DFQATT and CDR2 SNEGSKA (reference sequence). The CDR3 DNA follows: TGCAGTGCTACCCCGCCGGGATATAGCAATCAGCCCCAGCATTTT. The encoded protein is CSATPPGYSNQPQHF.

There are many counts of this clonotype. CDR3 coding DNA: TGCGCCAGCAGCCACGACGCGTGGGCATCTAATGAAAAACTGTTTTTT. Translating it yields CASSHDAWASNEKLFF. The V gene is TRBV5-1, the J gene TRBJ1-4; D is uncertain. The V end lost 4 bases, the J end lost 3 bases, and 16 bases lay between the germline ends. CDR3 length: 16 amino acids. Germline-derived CDR1 and CDR2 are SGHRS and YFSETQ. The whole variable domain, remainder taken from reference TRBV5-1 and TRBJ1-4, is KAGVTQTPRYLIKTRGQQVTLSCSPISGHRSVSWYQQTPGQGLQFLFEYFSETQRNKGNFPGRFSGRQFSNSRSEMNVSTLELGDSALYLCASSHDAWASNEKLFFGSGTQLSVL.

In its sample, this clonotype was seen many times. This chain links TRBV11-2 with TRBJ2-1; unclear D gene. V shed 5 bases and J shed 9 bases, with 14 bases lying between them. Germline V gene sequence: CDR1 SGHAT, CDR2 FQNNGV. CDR3 length: 13 amino acids. The CDR3 here is CASSPLAAAEQFF. The CDR3 region has the DNA TGTGCCAGCAGCCCCTTGGCGGCTGCTGAGCAGTTCTTC.

The rearrangement links TRBV6-2 or TRBV6-3 to TRBJ2-7; no clear D. The CDR3 has 14 residues. Germline V gene lookup returns CDR1 MNHEY and CDR2 SVGEGT. V lost 5 bases to trimming and J lost 2 bases, with 13 bases between them. The CDR3 DNA follows: TGTGCCAGCAGTCCATTCCTAGGGACCTACGAGCAGTACTTC. It is translated as CASSPFLGTYEQYF.

Many counts were recorded for this clonotype. V and J are TRBV5-1 and TRBJ2-7; 8 bases are a match to TRBD1. With V trimmed by 0 bases and J by 0 bases, 5 bases remained unmatched. The CDR3 contains 16 residues. The germline V gene encodes CDR1 SGHRS and CDR2 YFSETQ. CDR3: CASSLETGVSSYEQYF. In DNA, the CDR3 is TGCGCCAGCAGCTTGGAGACAGGGGTAAGCTCCTACGAGCAGTACTTC. Complete variable domain (other parts from reference TRBV5-1 and TRBJ2-7): KAGVTQTPRYLIKTRGQQVTLSCSPISGHRSVSWYQQTPGQGLQFLFEYFSETQRNKGNFPGRFSGRQFSNSRSEMNVSTLELGDSALYLCASSLETGVSSYEQYFGPGTRLTVT.

This chain connects TRBV6-2 or TRBV6-3 to TRBJ1-4; unclear D gene. Trimming removed 2 bases at V and 12 bases at J, with 13 bases between. The CDR3 runs 13 residues. Germline lookup yields CDR1 MNHEY and CDR2 SVGEGT. CDR3 nucleotides: TGTGCCAGCAGTTACGGGCAAGCGGCGGAACTGTTTTTT. It is translated as CASSYGQAAELFF.

The J gene is TRBJ2-7, the V gene TRBV6-2 or TRBV6-3, with unresolved D. The CDR3 sequence is 12 residues long. Trimming cost V 2 bases and J 5 bases, with 7 bases left between them. The germline CDR1 and CDR2 sequences are MNHEY and SVGEGT. The DNA for the CDR3 is TGTGCCAGCAGTTACACTACCGACGAGCAGTACTTC. The encoded protein is CASSYTTDEQYF.

This sequence joins TRBV4-3 and TRBJ2-5; the D gene is possibly TRBD2 (5 bases). Germline V lookup: CDR1 LGHNA, CDR2 YSLEER. This CDR3 has 15 amino acids. V lost 1 base and J lost 5, with 14 bases in between. The chain's CDR3 is CASSQVVGLAETQYF. CDR3 DNA sequence: TGCGCCAGCAGCCAAGTAGTCGGGTTAGCGGAGACCCAGTACTTC.

This sequence joins TRBV29-1 and TRBJ2-2; TRBD1 might be the D (6 bases). The germline gives CDR1 SQVTM, CDR2 ANQGSEA. The CDR3 loop spans 14 amino acids. V lost 5 bases, J lost 3 bases, and 13 bases lay in between. CDR3 residues: CSVIPGQHTGELFF. For the CDR3, the DNA is TGCAGCGTTATCCCGGGACAACACACCGGGGAGCTGTTTTTT.

The chain couples TRBV4-3 to TRBJ2-7; 8 bases match TRBD1. The V and J ends lost 2 bases and 4 bases, in that order; junction bases with no gene match: 7. CDR1 is LGHNA and CDR2 is YSLEER in the germline V gene. This CDR3 comprises 15 residues. The CDR3: CASSQRDRLIYEQYF. The DNA of the CDR3 is TGCGCCAGCAGCCAACGGGACAGGCTTATATACGAGCAGTACTTC.

This clonotype has just a few counts. The V call is TRBV6-6, the J call TRBJ2-7; D uncertain. CDR1 and CDR2 from the germline V gene are MNHNY and SVGAGI (reference sequence). This CDR3 has 13 amino acids. Trimming pared 4 bases from V and 3 bases from J, leaving 10 bases between. This CDR3 is CASSLYRDYEQYF. DNA of the CDR3: TGTGCCAGCAGTTTATACAGAGACTACGAGCAGTACTTC.

The chain employs TRBV7-9 and TRBJ1-2, with D unclear. The CDR3 is 16 amino acids. Germline CDR1 SEHNR, CDR2 FQNEAQ (reference sequence). V lost 5 bases, J lost 6 bases, and 22 bases lay in between. Here the CDR3 DNA reads TGTGCCAGCAGCCCCAATCTACCTGGTACGAGGGATGGCTACACCTTC. Translating it yields CASSPNLPGTRDGYTF.

This clonotype came up a few times. This sequence joins TRBV9 and TRBJ2-1; 7 bases align to TRBD2. CDR1 and CDR2 (germline): SGDLS, YYNGEE. The length of the CDR3 is 16 residues. Trimming removed 0 bases from V and 2 bases from J; junction bases left unmatched: 5. The CDR3 sequence: CASSVDRGVTYNEQFF. The CDR3 DNA reads as TGTGCCAGCAGCGTAGATCGGGGGGTGACCTACAATGAGCAGTTCTTC.

V is TRBV14 and J is TRBJ2-1, with 11 bases matching TRBD2. This CDR3 region has 17 residues. Germline assignment: CDR1 SGHDN and CDR2 FVKESK. With 1 base clipped from V and 4 bases from J, the junction kept 6 bases outside the gene matches. CDR3 nucleotide sequence: TGTGCCAGCAGCCAAGCGCTAGCGGGAGGACCTTACAATGAGCAGTTCTTC. The encoded protein is CASSQALAGGPYNEQFF.

The chain combines TRBV6-1 with TRBJ2-3; TRBD2 matches 10 bases. J gave up 0 bases and V 2 bases, and 5 bases lay outside the gene matches. CDR1 and CDR2 from the germline V gene are MNHNS and SASEGT. The CDR3 sequence is 17 residues long. The CDR3 sequence: CASSELAGASSTDTQYF. The CDR3 DNA sequence: TGTGCCAGCAGTGAACTAGCGGGGGCGTCTAGCACAGATACGCAGTATTTT.

V usage is TRBV4-1 and J usage is TRBJ1-6; 9 nucleotides agree with TRBD1. The CDR3 sequence is 15 residues long. V gave up 6 bases and J gave up 7 bases; unmatched junction bases: 7. The germline gives CDR1 MGHRA, CDR2 YSYEKL. Here the CDR3 reads CASRRTGTGNSPLHF. Here the CDR3 DNA reads TGCGCCAGCAGACGTACCGGGACAGGGAATTCACCCCTCCACTTT.

This clonotype was seen ten or more times. The V and J genes are TRBV10-2 and TRBJ2-1, with TRBD2 matching over 9 bases. The length of the CDR3 is 17 residues. Trimming cost V 1 base and J 6 bases; bases outside gene matches: 10. Germline CDR1 and CDR2: WSHSY and SAAADI. CDR3 sequence reads: CASSELLAGASVNEQFF. The CDR3 DNA sequence: TGCGCCAGCAGTGAGTTGTTAGCGGGGGCCTCAGTCAATGAGCAGTTCTTC.